This TCR beta chain was found in a study of blood T cell repertoires in COVID-19. Study at large: The analysed material was cDNA or gDNA that came from T cells, B-cell-depleted T cells, or PBMCs.

As processed by the authors: Amplification with reference gene primers provided the estimates of nucleated cell counts. Using immunoSEQ multiplex PCR, the repertoire was profiled, and TCRdb retains in-frame clones only, with some absent. The V and J calls and clone size come from that table; D and trimming were worked out from the DNA. Of approximately 130,000 clones in the sample, approximately 77% are singletons; the top ten hold about 18%. V was trimmed by 7 bases and J by 0 bases, leaving 11 bases between them. Germline CDR1 is SGDLS and CDR2 is YYNGEE. The CDR3 extends over 14 amino acids. V usage is TRBV9 and J usage is TRBJ1-3; D is undetermined. The sequence was collected from a man aged 80 or over with acute or convalescent COVID-19. Material: peripheral blood. As DNA, the CDR3 is TGTGCCAGCTCCACCGGGAACTCTGGAAACACCATATATTTT. This encodes CASSTGNSGNTIYF.